The sequence of this T cell receptor beta chain was determined in a study of response to subunit inactivated influenza vaccine (dated by TCRdb to 2017 to 2018). Regarding the study in general: The study used deep quantitative T cell receptor repertoire profiling to track responses to a trivalent subunit inactivated influenza vaccine. Results and caveats for the whole study, not just this receptor: The authors suggested that each seasonal influenza vaccination may recruit only a limited number of new T cells.

This clonotype was found once. Its specific antigen is unknown. Base qualities are missing; no much larger clone stands one base away. Evidence from a single read is weak. CDR1 and CDR2 are drawn from the germline V gene (reference sequence): SGHNT, YYREEE. Measured from the cysteine to the phenylalanine, the CDR3 is 16 residues long. Kept here is only the CDR3 DNA, which spans 48 bases and is read in frame from base 1. Trimming takes 4 bases off V and 1 base off J; junction bases not matched to a gene: 4. Library preparation was by RT-PCR. Sequencing took place on an Illumina HiSeq 2500. TCRdb took the public reads, trimmed them with fastp at Q25, ran MiXCR for clone calling and kept in-frame beta chains. All rows with the same CDR3 protein become a single entry with the most common DNA and genes. The sample profile shows hundreds of thousands of distinct CDR3 sequences; less than 30% of them were found once. Around 1.8% of the sample goes to the ten largest clones.

Here the chain combines TRBV5-4 and TRBJ2-1; the central 11 bases match TRBD2. The TCR was taken from a man aged 45-60 years who received an inactivated influenza vaccine. Donor details come from another sample of the same person, matched by shared clones. The source was CD4+ T cells sorted from PBMCs, collected roughly 5 days after vaccination. The CDR3 protein sequence reads: CASSTGTSGSYNEQFF. The DNA is as follows: TGTGCCAGCAGCACGGGGACTAGCGGATCCTACAATGAGCAGTTCTTC.